The next 22 T cell receptor beta chains were all read from a single sample in a study of memory CD4+ T cells and cytomegalovirus serostatus. Profiling relied on immunoSEQ multiplex PCR, and the TCRdb table lists in-frame clones only, not all of them. The sample consists of around 62,000 clones, 76% of them appearing once. The sort gate was single viable CD3+CD4+CD8-CD45RO+ cells for memory CD4+ T cells. The sample taken for sequencing was memory CD4+ T cells from blood. The origin of the receptors is an adult in good health and CMV-seropositive.

This clone was picked up a small number of times. This chain links TRBV9 with TRBJ1-3; D is uncertain. Germline CDR1 and CDR2: SGDLS and YYNGEE. The CDR3 loop spans 15 amino acids. The V and J ends lost 3 bases and 0 bases respectively, with 10 bases between them. Written as DNA, the CDR3 is TGTGCCAGCAGCGATAACGCGGGCTCTGGAAACACCATATATTTT. Encoded protein: CASSDNAGSGNTIYF.

Comment on this clone: The junction differs from germline at one of its ends, possibly a read error. The V and J genes are TRBV5-4 and TRBJ1-1; D may be TRBD1 (5 bases). There are 13 residues in the CDR3. Germline V gene lookup returns CDR1 SGHNT and CDR2 YYREEE (reference sequence). CDR3 sequence (DNA): TGTGCCAGCAGCTTGGAAGGCGACAGAGGAGATCTTTTT. Protein sequence: CASSLEGDRGDLF.

This chain joins TRBV10-1 and TRBJ2-3; possible D gene TRBD1, 7 bases. This CDR3 has 16 amino acids. The germline V and J ends were trimmed by 0 bases and 5 bases, with 15 bases remaining between them. Germline V CDR1 and CDR2: WNHNN, SYGVQD (reference sequence). The CDR3 region has the DNA TGCGCCAGCAGTGAGTCTATTGGAGGGGGCTTAGATACGCAGTATTTT. Translated: CASSESIGGGLDTQYF.

CDR3 bases: TGTGCCAGCAGCAACAGGGAAGTGGCCAAAAACATTCAGTACTTC. Translating it yields CASSNREVAKNIQYF. The gene calls are TRBV11-2 and TRBJ2-4; D is perhaps TRBD1 (6 bases). Germline V gene lookup returns CDR1 SGHAT and CDR2 FQNNGV. The CDR3 is 15 amino acids. The V gene lost 5 bases and the J gene lost 1 base, with 12 bases spanning the gap.

This clone was recorded only once. This rearrangement joins TRBV4-1 to TRBJ1-2, with D hard to call. CDR1 MGHRA and CDR2 YSYEKL come from the germline V gene. V lost 1 base to trimming and J lost 4 bases, with 4 bases between them. The CDR3 loop spans 12 amino acids. The CDR3 spells CASSQAGYGYTF. The CDR3 DNA sequence: TGCGCCAGCAGCCAAGCGGGCTATGGCTACACCTTC.

The chain joins TRBV28 to TRBJ2-7; 8 bases agree with TRBD2. J lost 0 bases, V lost 6 bases, and 10 bases had no gene match. The CDR3 sequence is 16 residues long. CDR1 and CDR2 from the germline V gene are MDHEN and SYDVKM. The CDR3 sequence: CASSPPRGGSSYEQYF. The CDR3 DNA reads as TGTGCCAGCAGCCCCCCCCGGGGGGGGAGCTCCTACGAGCAGTACTTC.

The chain links TRBV5-1 to TRBJ2-5, with D possibly being TRBD1 (5 bases). Trimming removed 3 bases from V and 2 bases from J, with 14 bases in between. CDR1 and CDR2 from the germline V gene are SGHRS and YFSETQ. The CDR3 length is 15 residues. The CDR3 coding sequence is TGCGCCAGCAGCTCGAATACAGGTTCACAAGAGACCCAGTACTTC. It specifies CASSSNTGSQETQYF.

This chain connects TRBV7-9 to TRBJ2-7; a weak D match, TRBD1 (6 bases). CDR1 SEHNR and CDR2 FQNEAQ come from the germline V gene (reference sequence). Trimming left V 1 base short and J 5 bases short, with 9 bases between. The CDR3 extends over 13 amino acids. CDR3 sequence reads: CASSLGTANEQYF. In DNA, the CDR3 is TGTGCCAGCAGCTTAGGGACAGCGAACGAGCAGTACTTC.

The chain employs TRBV13 and TRBJ2-7; D might be TRBD1 (5 bases). Germline V gene data show CDR1 as PRHDT and CDR2 as FYEKMQ (reference sequence). The CDR3 runs to 14 residues. V lost 5 bases, J lost 2 bases, and 13 bases lay in between. CDR3: CASSLRQFTYEQYF. The CDR3, as DNA: TGTGCCAGCAGCCTGAGACAGTTCACCTACGAGCAGTACTTC.

The rearrangement uses TRBV5-1 and TRBJ1-2, with D possibly TRBD1 on 5 matching bases. The germline gives CDR1 SGHRS, CDR2 YFSETQ. The CDR3 spans 14 residues. V dropped 0 bases and J dropped 0 bases, with 6 bases sitting between them. The CDR3 nucleotides are TGCGCCAGCAGCTTGGGGGGGGCTAACTATGGCTACACCTTC. It translates to CASSLGGANYGYTF.

This chain links TRBV7-2 with TRBJ2-3; no firm D call. The ends were cut back, 4 bases at V and 4 bases at J, with 9 bases in the middle. Germline V CDR1 and CDR2: SGHTA, FQGNSA. The CDR3 is 13 amino acids. This CDR3 is CASSSRRPDTQYF. The DNA for the CDR3 is TGTGCCAGCAGCTCCCGCCGGCCAGATACGCAGTATTTT. The full variable domain, rest sourced from reference TRBV7-2 and TRBJ2-3, is GAGVSQSPSNKVTEKGKDVELRCDPISGHTALYWYRQSLGQGLEFLIYFQGNSAPDKSGLPSDRFSAERTGGSVSTLTIQRTQQEDSAVYLCASSSRRPDTQYFGPGTRLTVL.

The chain combines TRBV14 with TRBJ1-5, with 10 bases fitting TRBD1. The V and J ends lost 0 bases and 6 bases, in that order; junction bases with no gene match: 5. The CDR3 consists of 16 residues. Germline V lookup: CDR1 SGHDN, CDR2 FVKESK. The CDR3 reads CASSQDWRDRGQPQHF. The CDR3 coding sequence is TGTGCCAGCAGCCAAGATTGGAGGGACAGGGGTCAGCCCCAGCATTTT.

The gene calls are TRBV10-2 and TRBJ1-1; D might be TRBD1 (5 bases). The CDR3 covers 13 residues. In germline, CDR1 is WSHSY, CDR2 SAAADI. V dropped 8 bases and J dropped 1 base, with 11 bases sitting between them. CDR3 sequence reads: CASLPGTNTEAFF. CDR3 coding DNA: TGCGCCAGCTTACCAGGGACGAACACTGAAGCTTTCTTT.

This clone was detected ten times or more. CDR3 coding DNA: TGTGCCAGTAGGGGCACAGGGAGATACGAGCAGTACTTC. Translated, it gives CASRGTGRYEQYF. This rearrangement joins TRBV19 to TRBJ2-7, with D possibly being TRBD1 (6 bases). The germline V and J ends were trimmed by 6 bases and 4 bases, with 13 bases remaining between them. The CDR3 runs to 13 residues. Germline assignment: CDR1 LNHDA and CDR2 SQIVND (reference sequence).

CDR3 sequence reads: CASSQGLLNTEAFF. The DNA of the CDR3 is TGCGCCAGCAGCCAAGGATTACTGAACACTGAAGCTTTCTTT. The chain joins TRBV4-1 to TRBJ1-1; D gene uncertain. Looked up from germline, CDR1 is MGHRA and CDR2 is YSYEKL. This CDR3 region has 14 residues. V was clipped by 1 base and J by 0 bases, with 6 bases between them.

This clone was detected a few times. This chain links TRBV5-6 with TRBJ1-5; possible D gene TRBD1, 6 bases. Trimming stripped 0 bases from V and 4 bases from J, with 11 bases between. Germline lookup yields CDR1 SGHDT and CDR2 YYEEEE. This CDR3 is 15 amino acids long. The CDR3 spells CASSLAVRGNQPQHF. CDR3 bases: TGTGCCAGCAGCTTGGCCGTTAGGGGGAATCAGCCCCAGCATTTT.

The count of this clone is one. This rearrangement joins TRBV28 to TRBJ2-5, with D perhaps matching TRBD1 (6 bases). V lost 4 bases and J lost 0, with 12 bases in between. Germline V lookup: CDR1 MDHEN, CDR2 SYDVKM. This CDR3 region has 15 residues. As DNA, the CDR3 is TGTGCCAGCAGTTCCGTAACAGGGAACCAAGAGACCCAGTACTTC. As protein: CASSSVTGNQETQYF.

By share, this clone counts as medium-sized. V and J are TRBV28 and TRBJ2-3; D gene ambiguous. The CDR3 totals 12 residues. Germline V gene data show CDR1 as MDHEN and CDR2 as SYDVKM. Trimming left V 5 bases short and J 7 bases short, with 10 bases between. The CDR3 nucleotides are TGTGCCAGCAGTCCCGGAAGTTATACGCAGTATTTT. Its protein is CASSPGSYTQYF. The entire variable domain, with the rest obtained from reference TRBV28 and TRBJ2-3, is as follows: DVKVTQSSRYLVKRTGEKVFLECVQDMDHENMFWYRQDPGLGLRLIYFSYDVKMKEKGDIPEGYSVSREKKERFSLILESASTNQTSMYLCASSPGSYTQYFGPGTRLTVL.

The rearrangement joins TRBV7-9 to TRBJ1-3; possibly TRBD1 for D (5 bases). Germline CDR1 and CDR2: SEHNR and FQNEAQ (reference sequence). The CDR3 has 15 residues. V gave up 5 bases and J gave up 0 bases, with 11 bases separating them. The CDR3 coding sequence is TGTGCCAGCAGCCGTGGGACGGACTCTGGAAACACCATATATTTT. Protein sequence: CASSRGTDSGNTIYF.

The V call is TRBV7-2, the J call TRBJ2-5; a weak D match, TRBD2 (5 bases). Germline V gene sequence: CDR1 SGHTA, CDR2 FQGNSA. Trimming left V 5 bases short and J 7 bases short, with 17 bases between. The CDR3 length is 14 residues. CDR3 coding DNA: TGTGCCAGCAGCCCGGACTTACTCCGTGGGACCCAGTACTTC. This gives the protein CASSPDLLRGTQYF.

The chain is built from TRBV28 and TRBJ2-1; maybe TRBD1 (6 bases). Germline V gives CDR1 MDHEN, CDR2 SYDVKM. Trimming stripped 5 bases from V and 3 bases from J, with 8 bases between. The CDR3 runs 13 residues. For the CDR3, the DNA is TGTGCCAGCAGTAACAGGGACTACAATGAGCAGTTCTTC. Amino acid sequence: CASSNRDYNEQFF.

Ten or more counts support this clone. The chain employs TRBV29-1 and TRBJ1-1; D is ambiguous. The length of the CDR3 is 13 residues. Germline lookup yields CDR1 SQVTM and CDR2 ANQGSEA. Trimming left V 4 bases short and J 0 bases short, with 9 bases between. Here the CDR3 reads CSVVARMNTEAFF. The DNA for the CDR3 is TGCAGCGTTGTAGCACGGATGAACACTGAAGCTTTCTTT.